This is a list of T cell receptor beta chains from one sample in a study of blood T cell repertoires in COVID-19. The repertoire was sequenced with immunoSEQ multiplex PCR; TCRdb's copy has only in-frame clones and lacks some. This repertoire shows fewer than 150,000 clones, approximately 81% found once; its top ten account for more than 3%. Sequenced: peripheral blood. Source of these receptors: a man aged 35 to 55 with acute or convalescent COVID-19. The CDR3 runs from the conserved cysteine through the conserved F or W. The D gene is left open where the match is weak. Clone size is not always given. Where it is, it says once, few, many or a class for expanded clones.

J: TRBJ2-3
size: NA
D: TRBD2
V: TRBV28
DNA: TGTGCCAGCTTTTCAGCGGGGGCTCGACGCCGCACAGATACGCAGTATTTT
CDR3: CASFSAGARRRTDTQYF

J: TRBJ1-1
size: NA
D: TRBD1
V: TRBV4-1
DNA: TGCGCCAGCAGTTCGACAGGGGACACTGAAGCTTTCTTT
CDR3: CASSSTGDTEAFF

J: TRBJ1-1
size: NA
D: NA
V: TRBV19
DNA: TGTGCCAGTAGTCGGGGGGGAATTGGAACTGAAGCTTTCTTT
CDR3: CASSRGGIGTEAFF

J: TRBJ1-1
size: few
D: TRBD1
V: TRBV9
DNA: TGTGCCAGCAGCGGTGGGACAGGGGGCCGAGCTTTCTTT
CDR3: CASSGGTGGRAFF

J: TRBJ2-1
size: NA
D: TRBD1
V: TRBV7-3
DNA: TGTGCCAGCAGCGCAGACCCTTACCGGACAGGGCCCTACAATGAGCAGTTCTTC
CDR3: CASSADPYRTGPYNEQFF

J: TRBJ2-7
size: NA
D: TRBD1
V: TRBV7-2
DNA: TGTGCCAGCAGCTTTTATGTCGGACAGGGGTCCTACGAGCAGTACTTC
CDR3: CASSFYVGQGSYEQYF

J: TRBJ1-2
size: once
D: TRBD1
V: TRBV4-1
DNA: TGCGCCAGCAGCCATCCCGGGACAGGGGGCTTGGGCTACACCTTC
CDR3: CASSHPGTGGLGYTF

J: TRBJ2-5
size: once
D: TRBD1
V: TRBV18
DNA: TGTGCCAGCTCACCGACAGGGACAGGGCAAGAGACCCAGTACTTC
CDR3: CASSPTGTGQETQYF

J: TRBJ1-4
size: NA
D: TRBD1
V: TRBV25-1
DNA: TGTGCCAGCACTGGGACAGCTGCAACTAATGAAAAACTGTTTTTT
CDR3: CASTGTAATNEKLFF

J: TRBJ1-6
size: NA
D: TRBD1
V: TRBV10-3
DNA: TGTGCCATCAGTCAACAGGGGGCAGGTAATTCACCCCTCCACTTT
CDR3: CAISQQGAGNSPLHF

J: TRBJ2-1
size: NA
D: NA
V: TRBV18
DNA: TGTGCCAGCTCACCAGTAAGCGGACCTTACAATGAGCAGTTCTTC
CDR3: CASSPVSGPYNEQFF

J: TRBJ2-5
size: NA
D: TRBD1
V: TRBV2
DNA: TGTGCCAGCAGCCGAGAGCAACAGGGGGCCGGGGAGACCCAGTACTTC
CDR3: CASSREQQGAGETQYF

J: TRBJ2-3
size: NA
D: TRBD2
V: TRBV7-9
DNA: TGTGCCAGCAGCTTAGGGACTAGCGGGGTGTATACGCAGTATTTT
CDR3: CASSLGTSGVYTQYF

J: TRBJ2-2
size: NA
D: NA
V: TRBV12-3/TRBV12-4
DNA: TGTGCCAGCAGTTCCAGGGTTCCCGGGGAGCTGTTTTTT
CDR3: CASSSRVPGELFF

J: TRBJ2-7
size: NA
D: TRBD2
V: TRBV2
DNA: TGTGCCAGCAACCGACTAGCGGGGGGGCACTACGAGCAGTACTTC
CDR3: CASNRLAGGHYEQYF

J: TRBJ2-2
size: NA
D: NA
V: TRBV2
DNA: TGTGCCAGCACCCTAAGGAGGTCCTTCAACACCGGGGAGCTGTTTTTT
CDR3: CASTLRRSFNTGELFF

J: TRBJ1-3
size: NA
D: TRBD1
V: TRBV6-6
DNA: TGTGCCAGCAGTTACGACAGGGGGCCTGGAAACACCATATATTTT
CDR3: CASSYDRGPGNTIYF

J: TRBJ1-4
size: NA
D: NA
V: TRBV7-9
DNA: TGTGCCAGCAGCAAGGGGTCAGAAGGTGAAAAACTGTTTTTT
CDR3: CASSKGSEGEKLFF

J: TRBJ2-5
size: NA
D: TRBD1
V: TRBV7-9
DNA: TGTGCCAGCAGCCTCTCAACAGGGGGCCGGGAGACCCAGTACTTC
CDR3: CASSLSTGGRETQYF

J: TRBJ2-3
size: NA
D: NA
V: TRBV6-5
DNA: TGTGCCAGCAGTTACCGGGGGAGCACAGATACGCAGTATTTT
CDR3: CASSYRGSTDTQYF

J: TRBJ1-1
size: NA
D: NA
V: TRBV12-3/TRBV12-4
DNA: TGTGCCAGCAGTTTCCCGGGAGGTGAAGCTTTCTTT
CDR3: CASSFPGGEAFF

J: TRBJ1-1
size: NA
D: NA
V: TRBV10-3
DNA: TGTGCCATCAGTGTGGGCATGAACACTGAAGCTTTCTTT
CDR3: CAISVGMNTEAFF

J: TRBJ2-3
size: NA
D: NA
V: TRBV11-2
DNA: TGTGCCAGCAGCTTGGACAGAATCACAGATACGCAGTATTTT
CDR3: CASSLDRITDTQYF

J: TRBJ2-6
size: NA
D: NA
V: TRBV29-1
DNA: TGCAGCGTTGGGACAGCCGATCGGTATGGGGCCAACGTCCTGACTTTC
CDR3: CSVGTADRYGANVLTF

J: TRBJ1-5
size: few
D: NA
V: TRBV5-6
DNA: TGTGCCAGCAGCCGATATGGGGGCCCGCCCAATCAGCCCCAGCATTTT
CDR3: CASSRYGGPPNQPQHF

J: TRBJ2-6
size: NA
D: TRBD1
V: TRBV7-2
DNA: TGTGCCAGCAGCTTAGCACAGGGGGCTGGGGCCAACGTCCTGACTTTC
CDR3: CASSLAQGAGANVLTF

J: TRBJ2-2
size: NA
D: NA
V: TRBV7-9
DNA: TGTGCCAGCAGCTTAGGAGGTACAGGGCCCACCGGGGAGCTGTTTTTT
CDR3: CASSLGGTGPTGELFF

J: TRBJ1-3
size: NA
D: NA
V: TRBV3-1/TRBV3-2
DNA: TGTGCCAGCAGCCAAGTAAACTCTGGAAACACCATATATTTT
CDR3: CASSQVNSGNTIYF

J: TRBJ1-3
size: NA
D: NA
V: TRBV5-4
DNA: TGTGCCAGCAGCGATACAGGCTCTGGAAACACCATATATTTT
CDR3: CASSDTGSGNTIYF

J: TRBJ2-7
size: NA
D: NA
V: TRBV21-1
DNA: TGTGCCAGCAGAAGCCGGGACAGCCTTTCCTACGAGCAGTACTTC
CDR3: CASRSRDSLSYEQYF

J: TRBJ2-3
size: NA
D: TRBD2
V: TRBV4-1
DNA: TGCGCCAGCAGCCGACAGACTAGCGGGGTTACCGCAGATACGCAGTATTTT
CDR3: CASSRQTSGVTADTQYF

J: TRBJ1-3
size: NA
D: NA
V: TRBV5-1
DNA: TGCGCCAGCACCTCAGCCGGGGGATCTGGAAACACCATATATTTT
CDR3: CASTSAGGSGNTIYF

J: TRBJ1-3
size: NA
D: TRBD1
V: TRBV3-1/TRBV3-2
DNA: TGTGCCAGCAGCAGGGACAGCCAAACTTCTGGAAACACCATATATTTT
CDR3: CASSRDSQTSGNTIYF

J: TRBJ2-2
size: NA
D: NA
V: TRBV19
DNA: TGTGCCAGTAGTATCGGGGTCACCGGGGAGCTGTTTTTT
CDR3: CASSIGVTGELFF